Presented here are 23 T cell receptor beta chains from one specimen sequenced in a study of blood T cell repertoires in COVID-19. TCRdb keeps only in-frame clones here, not all; method: immunoSEQ multiplex PCR. Among about 140,000 clones, around 78% were seen once, and the ten largest hold more than 3.5%. Material: peripheral blood. Receptors were obtained from a woman aged 80 or over with active or convalescent COVID-19.

The V gene is TRBV5-6, the J gene TRBJ2-7, with TRBD1 as a possible D gene (6 bases). The CDR3 sequence is 11 residues long. The germline gives CDR1 SGHDT, CDR2 YYEEEE. V lost 7 bases to trimming and J lost 7 bases, with 12 bases between them. Written as DNA, the CDR3 is TGTGCCAGCCTCAGGGGTGATGAGCAGTACTTC. Its translation: CASLRGDEQYF.

The V gene is TRBV2, the J gene TRBJ2-3, with 7 bases identical to TRBD1. Looked up from germline, CDR1 is SNHLY and CDR2 is FYNNEI. J gave up 2 bases and V 8 bases, and 4 bases lay outside the gene matches. This CDR3 contains 13 residues. The chain's CDR3 is CASLGQTTDTQYF. CDR3 DNA: TGTGCCAGCCTGGGACAGACCACAGATACGCAGTATTTT.

The rearrangement links TRBV12-3 or TRBV12-4 to TRBJ2-7, with D unclear. The CDR3 extends over 13 amino acids. The V and J ends lost 1 base and 6 bases respectively, with 10 bases between them. The CDR3 DNA reads as TGTGCCAGCAGTTTAGGAGGTCCGGGCGAGCAGTACTTC. It encodes CASSLGGPGEQYF.

The CDR3 nucleotides are TGCGCCAGCAGAGGACAGGGGGATAATCAGCCCCAGCATTTT. It specifies CASRGQGDNQPQHF. The J gene is TRBJ1-5, the V gene TRBV10-2, with TRBD1 identical over 10 bases. The CDR3 loop spans 14 amino acids. Germline loops: CDR1 WSHSY, CDR2 SAAADI. With V trimmed by 6 bases and J by 4 bases, 3 bases remained unmatched.

The J gene is TRBJ1-1, the V gene TRBV5-1; 8 nucleotides match TRBD1. After removal of 1 base from V and 7 bases from J, the junction contained 9 bases not matched to a gene. The CDR3 covers 15 residues. CDR1 and CDR2 from the germline V gene are SGHRS and YFSETQ. CDR3 in amino acids: CASSLTGGRNGEAFF. CDR3 bases: TGCGCCAGCAGCTTGACAGGGGGGCGAAACGGTGAAGCTTTCTTT.

V and J are TRBV9 and TRBJ1-1; 8 bases line up with TRBD1. The CDR3 has 17 residues. Germline assignment: CDR1 SGDLS and CDR2 YYNGEE. V lost 0 bases and J lost 6; bases outside the gene matches: 13. CDR3 region: CASSVVNLPQGVAEAFF. The CDR3 nucleotides read TGTGCCAGCAGCGTAGTAAATCTACCACAGGGGGTCGCTGAAGCTTTCTTT. The full variable domain, its missing parts supplied by reference TRBV9 and TRBJ1-1, is DSGVTQTPKHLITATGQRVTLRCSPRSGDLSVYWYQQSLDQGLQFLIQYYNGEERAKGNILERFSAQQFPDLHSELNLSSLELGDSALYFCASSVVNLPQGVAEAFFGQGTRLTVV.

V gene TRBV24-1 combines with J gene TRBJ1-6, with 9 bases matching TRBD1. The ends lost 3 bases at V and 9 bases at J; junction bases unmatched: 5. The CDR3 extends over 15 amino acids. Germline V lookup: CDR1 KGHDR, CDR2 SFDVKD. The chain's CDR3 is CATSDPGQGVSPLHF. CDR3 bases: TGTGCCACCAGTGATCCGGGACAGGGAGTTTCACCCCTCCACTTT.

The rearrangement joins TRBV6-4 to TRBJ1-5; D ambiguous. Deletions cut 4 bases from V and 6 bases from J, with 16 bases between. Per the germline V gene, CDR1 is MRHNA and CDR2 is SNTAGT. This CDR3 is 15 amino acids long. The DNA for the CDR3 is TGTGCCAGCAGTGCCGCCCTGGAGCGGACTCAGCCCCAGCATTTT. Encoded protein: CASSAALERTQPQHF.

V and J are TRBV4-1 and TRBJ1-2, with 8 bases aligning to TRBD1. From germline, CDR1 is MGHRA and CDR2 YSYEKL. Losses at the gene ends were 2 bases for V and 4 bases for J; bases not matched to a gene: 12. There are 17 residues in the CDR3. The CDR3 DNA sequence: TGCGCCAGCAGCCAATCTCCCAACCCCGGGACAGGCTATGGCTACACCTTC. Translated, it gives CASSQSPNPGTGYGYTF.

The rearrangement joins TRBV28 to TRBJ2-6; 8 positions match TRBD1. CDR3 length equals 16 residues. V was pared by 8 bases and J by 0 bases, with 6 bases of the junction left unmatched. Germline V gene data show CDR1 as MDHEN and CDR2 as SYDVKM. The CDR3 coding sequence is TGTGCCAGCGTAGGACAGGGCGTCTCTGGGGCCAACGTCCTGACTTTC. It yields the protein CASVGQGVSGANVLTF.

The chain recombines TRBV19 with TRBJ1-2; a possible D gene is TRBD1 (6 bases). Looked up from germline, CDR1 is LNHDA and CDR2 is SQIVND (reference sequence). The CDR3 sequence is 16 residues long. V dropped 6 bases and J dropped 1 base, with 18 bases sitting between them. CDR3 in DNA: TGTGCCAGTAGAAACCGCGCGACAGGAATTAACTATGGCTACACCTTC. It translates to CASRNRATGINYGYTF.

V usage is TRBV9 and J usage is TRBJ2-2; D gene ambiguous. Germline-derived CDR1 and CDR2 are SGDLS and YYNGEE. V was shortened by 0 bases and J by 5 bases, with 8 bases between the two germline ends. The CDR3 has 14 residues. Written as DNA, the CDR3 is TGTGCCAGCAGCGTAGTGAGCGCGACCGGGGAGCTGTTTTTT. Its translation is CASSVVSATGELFF.

This rearrangement joins TRBV5-1 to TRBJ2-5, with a possible D match to TRBD1 (5 bases). This CDR3 comprises 15 residues. V gave up 4 bases and J gave up 2 bases, with 15 bases separating them. Per germline, CDR1 SGHRS and CDR2 YFSETQ. CDR3 sequence (DNA): TGCGCCAGCAGCCCTCATCAGACAGTACAAGAGACCCAGTACTTC. Protein: CASSPHQTVQETQYF.

This clone was picked up one time. V usage is TRBV2 and J usage is TRBJ1-5; 8 bases are shared with TRBD1. CDR1 is SNHLY and CDR2 is FYNNEI in the germline V gene. This CDR3 has 16 amino acids. V was pared by 2 bases and J by 7 bases, with 10 bases of the junction left unmatched. This CDR3 reads CASSELGRGRGQPQHF. In DNA form, the CDR3 reads TGTGCCAGCAGTGAATTGGGCAGGGGGCGTGGGCAGCCCCAGCATTTT. Filled out from reference TRBV2 and TRBJ1-5, the complete variable domain reads EPEVTQTPSHQVTQMGQEVILRCVPISNHLYFYWYRQILGQKVEFLVSFYNNEISEKSEIFDDQFSVERPDGSNFTLKIRSTKLEDSAMYFCASSELGRGRGQPQHFGDGTRLSIL.

V is TRBV7-2 and J is TRBJ1-2, with D perhaps matching TRBD1 (6 bases). With 5 bases removed from V and 6 bases from J, the gap between germline ends came to 13 bases. The CDR3 runs 13 residues. From germline, CDR1 is SGHTA and CDR2 FQGNSA. CDR3 DNA: TGTGCCAGCAGCCTGGGGGCGAGGGATGGCTACACCTTC. It is translated as CASSLGARDGYTF.

The V call is TRBV9, the J call TRBJ2-2; 8 bases align to TRBD2. CDR1 and CDR2 from the germline V gene are SGDLS and YYNGEE. V gave up 3 bases and J gave up 7 bases; unmatched junction bases: 14. The length of the CDR3 is 17 residues. The CDR3 sequence is CASSAGSGGAGGGELFF. CDR3 sequence (DNA): TGTGCCAGCAGCGCGGGATCCGGGGGGGCCGGAGGCGGGGAGCTGTTTTTT. The whole variable domain, remainder taken from reference TRBV9 and TRBJ2-2, is DSGVTQTPKHLITATGQRVTLRCSPRSGDLSVYWYQQSLDQGLQFLIQYYNGEERAKGNILERFSAQQFPDLHSELNLSSLELGDSALYFCASSAGSGGAGGGELFFGEGSRLTVL.

This clone appeared once. The V and J genes are TRBV19 and TRBJ1-2; 8 bases agree with TRBD1. V trimming: 10 bases; J trimming: 4 bases; junction bases outside the gene matches: 14. The V gene's germline CDR1 is LNHDA and CDR2 SQIVND (reference sequence). The CDR3 is 15 residues long. The DNA of the CDR3 is TGTGCCACCACATACCAGTCCCAGGGGGCCTATGGCTACACCTTC. Protein sequence: CATTYQSQGAYGYTF.

This sequence joins TRBV2 and TRBJ2-5, with a possible D match to TRBD2 (7 bases). The CDR3 sequence is 12 residues long. The germline V and J ends were trimmed by 6 bases and 5 bases, with 10 bases remaining between them. Germline V gene sequence: CDR1 SNHLY, CDR2 FYNNEI. The CDR3, as DNA: TGTGCCAGCAGCGGGGGGCCGGAGACCCAGTACTTC. Translating gives CASSGGPETQYF.

The CDR3 here is CASSLTSSNTGELFF. DNA of the CDR3: TGTGCCAGCAGCTTGACTAGTTCGAACACCGGGGAGCTGTTTTTT. The chain carries TRBV11-2 and TRBJ2-2, with D tentatively TRBD2 (6 bases). CDR1 is SGHAT, CDR2 FQNNGV, per germline. CDR3 length: 15 residues. Trimming took 3 bases from V and 0 from J, leaving 8 bases between them.

The rearrangement links TRBV20-1 to TRBJ2-7; D unclear. Germline values: CDR1 DFQATT, CDR2 SNEGSKA (reference sequence). This CDR3 has 13 amino acids. Deletions cut 3 bases from V and 2 bases from J, with 11 bases between. The CDR3: CSASVDSAYEQYF. As DNA, the CDR3 is TGCAGTGCTAGTGTAGATTCCGCCTACGAGCAGTACTTC.

The chain has TRBV5-6 and TRBJ2-7, with a tentative D call TRBD1 (5 bases). The CDR3 has 13 residues. V was cut by 0 bases and J by 1 base, with 5 bases left in between. CDR1 and CDR2 from the germline V gene are SGHDT and YYEEEE. CDR3 nucleotide sequence: TGTGCCAGCAGCTTGGACAGGTCCTACGAGCAGTACTTC. Protein sequence: CASSLDRSYEQYF.

J is TRBJ2-3 and V is TRBV24-1, with TRBD2 matching over 10 bases. V gave up 5 bases and J gave up 3 bases; unmatched junction bases: 7. The CDR3 consists of 16 residues. Germline CDR1 is KGHDR and CDR2 is SFDVKD. CDR3 sequence reads: CATSGRSGGGTDTQYF. The CDR3 nucleotides read TGTGCCACCAGTGGAAGAAGCGGGGGGGGAACAGATACGCAGTATTTT.

The CDR3 DNA sequence: TGTGCCAGCAGCCTTGACTCCGTTCTGAGGGAGCAGTACTTC. Residues: CASSLDSVLREQYF. The V and J genes are TRBV7-8 and TRBJ2-7; no reliable D call. Trimming took off 5 bases at V and 7 bases at J, with 18 bases between the two ends. CDR1 and CDR2 (germline): SGHVS, FQNEAQ. The CDR3 has 14 amino acids.